Following are 7 T cell receptor beta chains from one sample sequenced in a study of T-cell memory formation after mild COVID-19. TCRdb called the 5' RACE reads again in MiXCR, with one record for every CDR3 protein. Of hundreds of thousands of distinct CDR3 sequences listed, 15% to 17% are singletons. Sequencing used PBMCs or a T cell subset sorted from them (not recorded which). The receptors derive from an adult woman who had mild COVID-19 (a few samples of this study predate the infection). Cell type and time point are not known.

The rearrangement uses TRBV15 and TRBJ1-1; D is possibly TRBD1 (6 bases). The length of the CDR3 is 16 residues. Trimming shortened V by 0 bases and J by 1 base, and 12 bases separated the two germline ends. Germline V gene data show CDR1 as LNHNV and CDR2 as YYDKDF (reference sequence). CDR3 amino acids: CATSRDFDRKNTEAFF. For the CDR3, the DNA is TGTGCCACCAGCAGAGATTTCGACAGGAAGAACACTGAAGCTTTCTTT.

The chain links TRBV20-1 to TRBJ1-2; tentative D call: TRBD1 (5 bases). This CDR3 spans 16 amino acids. CDR1 is DFQATT, CDR2 SNEGSKA, per germline (reference sequence). Trimming took 1 base from V and 5 from J, leaving 20 bases between them. The CDR3 nucleotides read TGCAGTGCTAGAGCCAGGGCGGAGGGATCATGGTATGGCTACACCTTC. The encoded protein is CSARARAEGSWYGYTF.

This clonotype was detected many times. This chain uses TRBV12-3 or TRBV12-4 with TRBJ2-3; D unresolved. The CDR3 runs to 12 residues. The germline V and J ends were trimmed by 6 bases and 6 bases, with 10 bases remaining between them. CDR3 residues: CASSPGADTQYF. DNA for the CDR3: TGTGCCAGCAGCCCCGGCGCGGATACGCAGTATTTT.

V usage is TRBV25-1 and J usage is TRBJ2-1; 9 bases line up with TRBD2. CDR3 length equals 16 residues. Germline V gene lookup returns CDR1 MGHDK and CDR2 SYGVNS. V was clipped by 1 base and J by 7 bases; unmatched bases: 8. The CDR3 loop reads CASSEWASGARNEQFF. The CDR3 bases are TGTGCCAGCAGTGAATGGGCTAGCGGGGCGAGGAATGAGCAGTTCTTC. Together with reference TRBV25-1 and TRBJ2-1, the CDR3 gives the full variable domain: EADIYQTPRYLVIGTGKKITLECSQTMGHDKMYWYQQDPGMELHLIHYSYGVNSTEKGDLSSESTVSRIRTEHFPLTLESARPSHTSQYLCASSEWASGARNEQFFGPGTRLTVL.

The chain employs TRBV4-1 and TRBJ1-3; D gene uncertain. Germline V gives CDR1 MGHRA, CDR2 YSYEKL. The CDR3 spans 15 residues. The germline V and J ends were trimmed by 1 base and 0 bases, with 7 bases remaining between them. CDR3 protein: CASSQVLYSGNTIYF. The CDR3 DNA follows: TGCGCCAGCAGCCAAGTTCTGTACTCTGGAAACACCATATATTTT.

The V gene is TRBV20-1, the J gene TRBJ2-2; tentatively, D is TRBD2 (6 bases). Trimming removed 6 bases at V and 1 base at J, with 15 bases between. This CDR3 comprises 15 residues. Germline CDR1 DFQATT, CDR2 SNEGSKA (reference sequence). CDR3 DNA sequence: TGCAGTGCGGGGGACTCGCCACTGAACACCGGGGAGCTGTTTTTT. Translated: CSAGDSPLNTGELFF.

This clonotype has only a few counts. The chain links TRBV7-9 to TRBJ2-1, with unresolved D. Germline V CDR1 and CDR2: SEHNR, FQNEAQ (reference sequence). V dropped 7 bases and J dropped 4 bases, with 17 bases sitting between them. This CDR3 has 15 residues. The CDR3 loop is CASTLGRTEYNEQFF. The CDR3 region has the DNA TGTGCCAGCACCCTTGGGCGCACCGAGTACAATGAGCAGTTCTTC.